This T cell receptor (beta chain) was sequenced during a study of blood T cell repertoires in COVID-19. In germline, CDR1 is SNHLY, CDR2 FYNNEI. This CDR3 has 16 amino acids. V lost 7 bases and J 0 bases, leaving 16 bases between the germline ends. Method: immunoSEQ multiplex PCR; TCRdb's copy keeps in-frame clones and lacks some. Among around 150,000 clones listed, approximately 80% were seen once. The source of this sequence is a man between 35 and 55 years old who had recovered from COVID-19. The gene calls are TRBV2 and TRBJ2-4; perhaps TRBD1 as D (8 bases). The sequencing input was PBMCs or T cells enriched from blood (not recorded which). This CDR3 reads CASKTGDYLAKNIQYF. Written as DNA, the CDR3 is TGTGCCAGCAAGACAGGGGACTATCTAGCCAAAAACATTCAGTACTTC.